The 19 T cell receptor beta chains reported below all come from one sample, sequenced in a study of blood T cells in healthy people across ages. The authors ran a second PCR of roughly 6 to 12 cycles using a sample-barcoded 5' primer and a J-beta primer mix. MiXCR was run by TCRdb on the 5' RACE reads, yielding one entry per CDR3 protein. The table shows approximately 900,000 distinct CDR3 sequences, with just under 30% occurring only once. These data were also filed under a second study, of T cells of mothers and their children.

Source material: blood. The receptors were sampled from a woman aged 40-49 years in good health.

This clonotype was observed a handful of times. J is TRBJ1-2 and V is TRBV20-1, with a tentative D call TRBD1 (6 bases). The CDR3 runs 13 residues. Germline CDR1 reads DFQATT; CDR2 reads SNEGSKA (reference sequence). V lost 4 bases and J 10 bases, leaving 19 bases between the germline ends. The CDR3 DNA reads TGCAGTGCTATCAACAGGGTAAAATCTATCTACACCTTC. The encoded protein is CSAINRVKSIYTF.

This rearrangement joins TRBV20-1 to TRBJ2-7; perhaps TRBD1 as D (6 bases). The germline gives CDR1 DFQATT, CDR2 SNEGSKA (reference sequence). Trimming cost V 5 bases and J 0 bases, with 11 bases left between them. The CDR3 is made up of 13 amino acids. The CDR3 DNA follows: TGCAGTGCTCTACGGGACACCTCCTACGAGCAGTACTTC. It translates to CSALRDTSYEQYF.

This clonotype appeared many times. The chain combines TRBV6-5 with TRBJ2-7; D may be TRBD1 (6 bases). Trimming removed 0 bases from V and 2 bases from J, with 8 bases in between. In germline, CDR1 is MNHEY, CDR2 SVGAGI. CDR3 size: 14 residues. The CDR3 DNA follows: TGTGCCAGCAGTTACTCGACAGGCCCCTACGAGCAGTACTTC. As protein: CASSYSTGPYEQYF.

Note on this clonotype: Just one base apart from a much larger clone, this may be a read error. The CDR3 spells CASNGLAGGAEQFF. CDR3 nucleotide sequence: TGTGCCAGCAATGGACTAGCGGGGGGCGCCGAGCAGTTCTTC. The chain combines TRBV2 with TRBJ2-1; 14 nucleotides match TRBD2. The CDR3 has 14 amino acids. Trimming cost V 7 bases and J 10 bases; bases outside gene matches: 6. Germline assignment: CDR1 SNHLY and CDR2 FYNNEI.

The table lists this clonotype with a few counts. The chain is built from TRBV10-3 and TRBJ2-1; TRBD2 agrees at 12 bases. The junction had 10 bases not matched to a gene; V was cut back by 6 bases and J by 10 bases. The V gene's germline CDR1 is ENHRY and CDR2 SYGVKD. The CDR3 consists of 15 residues. Here the CDR3 reads CAIREGLAGAGEQFF. Written as DNA, the CDR3 is TGTGCCATCAGGGAGGGACTAGCGGGCGCCGGGGAGCAGTTCTTC.

A few counts support this clonotype. The chain links TRBV20-1 to TRBJ2-7; 9 bases are shared with TRBD2. Losses at the gene ends were 6 bases for V and 5 bases for J; bases not matched to a gene: 11. The CDR3 sequence is 14 residues long. CDR1 DFQATT and CDR2 SNEGSKA come from the germline V gene (reference sequence). The CDR3: CSAAVAGGPDEQYF. CDR3 coding DNA: TGCAGTGCAGCCGTGGCGGGGGGGCCGGACGAGCAGTACTTC.

CDR3 in DNA: TGTGCCAGCAGCTTGGGCGGGGGGGCGTCCGAGACCCAGTACTTC. Its translation is CASSLGGGASETQYF. The chain recombines TRBV7-2 with TRBJ2-5; 9 bases line up with TRBD2. Per germline, CDR1 SGHTA and CDR2 FQGNSA. The junction had 7 bases not matched to a gene; V was cut back by 3 bases and J by 5 bases. The CDR3 runs to 15 residues.

This clonotype showed up many times. This chain links TRBV5-1 with TRBJ2-6; unclear D gene. This CDR3 region has 15 residues. V lost 3 bases, J lost 3 bases, and 10 bases lay in between. Germline V CDR1 and CDR2: SGHRS, YFSETQ. The CDR3 DNA is TGCGCCAGCAGCTCGGATGCGCTTGGGGCCAACGTCCTGACTTTC. It specifies CASSSDALGANVLTF.

Ten or more counts support this clonotype. The chain carries TRBV18 and TRBJ1-1; tentative D call: TRBD1 (5 bases). V lost 3 bases and J lost 6, with 17 bases in between. Germline V gene lookup returns CDR1 KGHSH and CDR2 LQKENI. The CDR3 length is 15 residues. CDR3 in amino acids: CASSPEVRAGSEAFF. In DNA, the CDR3 is TGTGCCAGCTCACCTGAGGTCAGGGCAGGCTCTGAAGCTTTCTTT.

V is TRBV20-1 and J is TRBJ1-1, with a weak D call TRBD1 (5 bases). The CDR3 totals 13 residues. CDR1 is DFQATT and CDR2 is SNEGSKA in the germline V gene (reference sequence). V was shortened by 3 bases and J by 5 bases, with 13 bases between the two germline ends. CDR3 sequence (DNA): TGCAGTGCTAGCATCCGACGGGGGACTGAAGCTTTCTTT. This translates into CSASIRRGTEAFF.

DNA of the CDR3: TGTGCCAGCAGCGCCACAGGGACCGCCCGCACAGATACGCAGTATTTT. Translated: CASSATGTARTDTQYF. This chain uses TRBV5-6 with TRBJ2-3; D is possibly TRBD1 (6 bases). Germline V gene data show CDR1 as SGHDT and CDR2 as YYEEEE. V lost 4 bases and J 1 base, leaving 16 bases between the germline ends. There are 16 residues in the CDR3.

This clonotype was picked up many times. The J gene is TRBJ2-3, the V gene TRBV20-1, with 7 bases matching TRBD2. The CDR3 is made up of 18 amino acids. The J segment lost 0 bases and the V segment lost 0 bases, leaving 12 bases of the junction unmatched. Germline lookup yields CDR1 DFQATT and CDR2 SNEGSKA (reference sequence). CDR3 protein: CSAREERGYVGSTDTQYF. CDR3 bases: TGCAGTGCTAGAGAGGAGCGGGGATACGTTGGTAGCACAGATACGCAGTATTTT.

This clonotype has at least ten counts. V and J are TRBV29-1 and TRBJ2-1; 10 bases agree with TRBD1. Germline-derived CDR1 and CDR2 are SQVTM and ANQGSEA. Trimming cost V 6 bases and J 10 bases; bases outside gene matches: 12. The CDR3 covers 14 residues. This CDR3 reads CSVAPGQGRKEQFF. In nucleotides, the CDR3 is TGCAGCGTAGCCCCGGGACAGGGGCGTAAAGAGCAGTTCTTC.

This clonotype was recorded many times. CDR3 sequence reads: CASSYPGASAGANVLTF. In DNA form, the CDR3 reads TGTGCCAGCAGCTACCCCGGGGCTTCCGCTGGGGCCAACGTCCTGACTTTC. The chain employs TRBV7-2 and TRBJ2-6; D is possibly TRBD1 or TRBD2 (5 bases each). V shed 4 bases and J shed 2 bases, with 15 bases lying between them. Germline-derived CDR1 and CDR2 are SGHTA and FQGNSA. The CDR3 extends over 17 amino acids.

This chain uses TRBV28 with TRBJ2-1, with D tentatively TRBD1 (5 bases). Germline lookup yields CDR1 MDHEN and CDR2 SYDVKM. V lost 3 bases, J lost 8 bases, and 17 bases lay in between. The CDR3 is 15 residues long. The DNA for the CDR3 is TGTGCCAGCAGTTTCTGGGGCCTCGGATACGATGAGCAGTTCTTC. Protein product: CASSFWGLGYDEQFF.

This sequence joins TRBV12-3 or TRBV12-4 and TRBJ1-1; 7 bases line up with TRBD1. This CDR3 is 15 amino acids long. With 5 bases clipped from V and 2 bases from J, the junction kept 8 bases outside the gene matches. The CDR3 DNA reads TGTGCCAGCAGTCCCCCGACAGGGAGCAACACTGAAGCTTTCTTT. Its protein is CASSPPTGSNTEAFF.

This clonotype was seen many times. This rearrangement joins TRBV12-3 or TRBV12-4 to TRBJ2-7; no clear D gene. This CDR3 has 11 amino acids. V dropped 8 bases and J dropped 2 bases, with 7 bases sitting between them. The CDR3 protein is CASRRTYEQYF. The CDR3 DNA sequence: TGTGCCAGCCGGCGGACCTACGAGCAGTACTTC.

Only a few counts were recorded for this clonotype. This chain uses TRBV6-1 with TRBJ1-1, with a weak D call TRBD1 (5 bases). Germline loops: CDR1 MNHNS, CDR2 SASEGT. With 6 bases removed from V and 1 base from J, the gap between germline ends came to 12 bases. The CDR3 has 14 residues. The CDR3 sequence: CASSANGQNTEAFF. The CDR3 DNA follows: TGTGCCAGCAGCGCGAATGGACAGAACACTGAAGCTTTCTTT.

The rearrangement uses TRBV3-1 and TRBJ2-3, with TRBD2 as a possible D gene (7 bases). There are 15 residues in the CDR3. CDR1 and CDR2 from the germline V gene are LGHDT and YNNKEL (reference sequence). Deletions cut 1 base from V and 4 bases from J, with 12 bases between. CDR3 region: CASSQVGGAADTQYF. CDR3 sequence (DNA): TGTGCCAGCAGCCAAGTTGGGGGGGCGGCAGATACGCAGTATTTT.